These 3 T cell receptor beta chains came from one sample sequenced in a study of blood T cells in healthy people across ages. The use of a sample-barcoded 5' primer and a J-beta primer mix characterized a second PCR of roughly 7 to 11 cycles. TCRdb called the 5' RACE reads again in MiXCR, with one record for every CDR3 protein. The repertoire holds 730,000 or so distinct CDR3 sequences, with approximately 39% as singletons. Sequences were obtained from blood. These receptors were obtained from a woman between 55 and 75 years old in good health.

The chain's CDR3 is CASSRIAGPNNEQFF. As DNA, the CDR3 is TGTGCCAGCAGCCGAATAGCGGGGCCCAACAATGAGCAGTTCTTC. This chain uses TRBV6-1 with TRBJ2-1; the match to TRBD2 covers 8 bases. Germline V CDR1 and CDR2: MNHNS, SASEGT. The length of the CDR3 is 15 residues. Losses at the gene ends were 6 bases for V and 5 bases for J; bases not matched to a gene: 9.

V usage is TRBV6-2 or TRBV6-3 and J usage is TRBJ2-4; D possibly corresponds to TRBD1 (6 bases). TRBJ2-5 explains the end of the DNA better; the J call may be wrong. Germline V gene sequence: CDR1 MNHEY, CDR2 SVGEGT. CDR3 size: 14 residues. The CDR3 protein is CASSRQDVVGTQYF. In DNA form, the CDR3 reads TGTGCCAGCAGCCGACAGGACGTTGTCGGGACCCAGTACTTC.

The chain has TRBV6-5 and TRBJ2-7; a weak D match, TRBD2 (5 bases). V lost 0 bases to trimming and J lost 2 bases, with 8 bases between them. CDR1 and CDR2 (germline): MNHEY, SVGAGI. The CDR3 is 14 amino acids. This CDR3 reads CASSYSTGTYEQYF. CDR3 in DNA: TGTGCCAGCAGTTACTCAACGGGAACCTACGAGCAGTACTTC.